Only one count was recorded for the clone carrying this T cell receptor beta chain. Antigen specificity is unknown. The sample originates from a study of OX40 agonist ivuxolimab in advanced cancers. Overall study context: Ivuxolimab, an agonist antibody against OX40 (CD134), was given to patients. Each dose-escalation patient presented with hepatocellular carcinoma, melanoma, renal cell or head and neck cancer. Study-wide results and caveats: The mean number of expanded clones was higher in CD8+ T cells than in CD4+. At doses 0.1 to 3.0 mg/kg, CD4+ and CD8+ clones expanded.

V lost 0 bases to trimming and J lost 2 bases; unmatched junction nucleotides: 7. The length of the CDR3 is 16 residues. The germline V gene encodes CDR1 SGHRS and CDR2 YFSETQ. Here immunoSEQ multiplex PCR was the method, and the copy in TCRdb shows in-frame clones only, minus some. Seen here are about 59,000 clones, 87% observed once, and the top ten hold around 0.35%. The chain combines TRBV5-1 with TRBJ2-7; TRBD2 agrees at 8 bases. The source material was CD4+ or CD8+ T cells sorted from blood, sampled in a trial of the OX40 agonist ivuxolimab. This clonotype was sampled from an adult with an advanced solid tumor such as melanoma, head and neck, liver or kidney cancer. In nucleotides, the CDR3 is TGCGCCAGCAGCTTGGGGCCGGGACTAGGGGCCTACGAGCAGTACTTC. Its protein is CASSLGPGLGAYEQYF. Together with reference TRBV5-1 and TRBJ2-7, the CDR3 gives the full variable domain: KAGVTQTPRYLIKTRGQQVTLSCSPISGHRSVSWYQQTPGQGLQFLFEYFSETQRNKGNFPGRFSGRQFSNSRSEMNVSTLELGDSALYLCASSLGPGLGAYEQYFGPGTRLTVT.